These 9 T cell receptor beta chains came from one sample sequenced in a study of blood T cell repertoires in COVID-19. The table came from immunoSEQ multiplex PCR; TCRdb's copy has only in-frame clones and leaves some out. The repertoire has 200,000 to 250,000 clones, approximately 80% of them found once; the top ten carry around 2%. Specimen: PBMCs or T cells enriched from blood (not recorded which). These receptors originate from a man in his fifties or sixties who had recovered from COVID-19.

This rearrangement joins TRBV27 to TRBJ2-7, with 8 positions matching TRBD1. The trim removed 3 bases at V and 1 base at J, leaving 5 bases unmatched. Per germline, CDR1 MNHEY and CDR2 SMNVEV (reference sequence). This CDR3 comprises 15 residues. This CDR3 is CASSFSRDRSYEQYF. The CDR3 DNA reads as TGTGCCAGCAGTTTCTCCCGGGACAGGTCCTACGAGCAGTACTTC.

This chain uses TRBV9 with TRBJ2-5, with D tentatively TRBD1 (7 bases). CDR1 is SGDLS and CDR2 is YYNGEE in the germline V gene. The CDR3 runs to 16 residues. The germline V and J ends were trimmed by 0 bases and 2 bases, with 14 bases remaining between them. The CDR3 coding sequence is TGTGCCAGCAGCGTAGAGGCGCAGGGGGGTCAAGAGACCCAGTACTTC. This sequence encodes CASSVEAQGGQETQYF. The variable domain in full, with the rest retrieved from reference TRBV9 and TRBJ2-5, is DSGVTQTPKHLITATGQRVTLRCSPRSGDLSVYWYQQSLDQGLQFLIQYYNGEERAKGNILERFSAQQFPDLHSELNLSSLELGDSALYFCASSVEAQGGQETQYFGPGTRLLVL.

This chain links TRBV6-2 or TRBV6-3 with TRBJ2-1; 7 nucleotides align to TRBD2. Germline CDR1 is MNHEY and CDR2 is SVGEGT. V was clipped by 10 bases and J by 4 bases; unmatched bases: 10. The CDR3 is made up of 14 amino acids. CDR3 DNA sequence: TGTGCCACCAGCACTGTGCGGGGGTACAATGAGCAGTTCTTC. Protein: CATSTVRGYNEQFF.

The V call is TRBV6-6, the J call TRBJ1-4; D is perhaps TRBD1 (6 bases). V lost 0 bases, J lost 8 bases, and 10 bases lay in between. Germline V gives CDR1 MNHNY, CDR2 SVGAGI (reference sequence). This CDR3 is 14 amino acids long. The CDR3 DNA is TGTGCCAGCAGTTACTCAGGGGGACGGGAAAAACTGTTTTTT. This gives the protein CASSYSGGREKLFF.

The chain uses TRBV30 and TRBJ2-1, with D hard to call. The V end was cut by 0 bases, the J end by 9 bases, with 12 bases between. The CDR3 spans 13 residues. Per the germline V gene, CDR1 is GTSNPN and CDR2 is SVGIG (reference sequence). CDR3 DNA: TGTGCCTGGAGTGTGAGAGCTAGAGGTGAGCAGTTCTTC. Translated: CAWSVRARGEQFF.

This sequence joins TRBV7-6 and TRBJ1-4; tentatively, D is TRBD1 (6 bases). The V end lost 5 bases, the J end lost 7 bases, and 17 bases lay between the germline ends. The CDR3 is 15 amino acids. In germline, CDR1 is SGHVS, CDR2 FNYEAQ. In nucleotides, the CDR3 is TGTGCCAGCAGCCGCTCAACAGGGTTGGGTGAAAAACTGTTTTTT. Translation gives CASSRSTGLGEKLFF.

A few counts support this clone. The chain is built from TRBV3-1 (or the pseudogene TRBV3-2) and TRBJ1-4; D is unclear. The V and J ends lost 4 bases and 6 bases respectively, with 15 bases between them. The CDR3 is 15 amino acids. Per germline, CDR1 LGHDT and CDR2 YNNKEL (reference sequence). CDR3 sequence (DNA): TGTGCCAGCAGCCCCACGGGGAGAAGCGATGAAAAACTGTTTTTT. Its translation: CASSPTGRSDEKLFF.

The chain is built from TRBV20-1 and TRBJ2-5, with D unresolved. Germline V gene data show CDR1 as DFQATT and CDR2 as SNEGSKA (reference sequence). V was clipped by 3 bases and J by 1 base, with 15 bases between them. The CDR3 runs to 15 residues. The CDR3 region has the DNA TGCAGTGCTAGTATAAGCTCGACGGGCCAAGAGACCCAGTACTTC. Protein product: CSASISSTGQETQYF.

CDR3 residues: CASSLDGPGGFGGYTF. The CDR3 DNA reads TGTGCCAGCAGCTTAGATGGACCAGGGGGGTTCGGAGGCTACACCTTC. The chain uses TRBV7-2 and TRBJ1-2; 7 nucleotides match TRBD1. The V segment lost 1 base and the J segment 8 bases; nucleotides outside the gene matches: 13. CDR3 size: 16 residues. Germline CDR1 and CDR2: SGHTA and FQGNSA.